The subject of this entry is one T cell receptor beta chain. Its cognate antigen has yet to be identified. Base-call qualities are not available, and no considerably larger clone is one nucleotide away. These data are taken from a study of blood T cell repertoires in COVID-19 (TCRdb year 2020). In terms of the full investigation: Samples from collaborators originated in the United States, Italy and Spain and spanned both the acute and convalescent phases of COVID-19. The prospective study material was composed of cDNA or gDNA derived from T cells, B-cell-depleted T cells, or PBMCs. The dataset comprised deeply sampled blood TCRbeta repertoires from subjects exposed to, actively infected with, or recovered from COVID-19. The repertoires were released in a freely available public database meant as a resource for research on the immune response to SARS-CoV-2. The samples were drawn from two sources: the first 160 participants of the ongoing ImmuneRACE study, and 1,000 to 1,500 subjects contributed by 6 global collaborators. The sample metadata nearly always contained a de-identified subject ID, COVID-19 status, age in years and sex. Where available, HLA class I and class II types were taken from metadata supplied by the sample provider and were not determined by assay-based typing.

The immunoSEQ Assay, a bias-controlled multiplex PCR, was used to amplify TCRbeta CDR3 regions from genomic DNA. The authors' pipeline ran thus. The number of nucleated cells in each sample was estimated by amplification of reference gene primers within the assay. To quantify the absolute abundance of each unique TCRbeta CDR3 rearrangement, sequence reads were collapsed and filtered. For each sample, productive Simpson clonality was calculated as the square root of Simpson's diversity index over productive rearrangements. This immuneACCESS table, as held by TCRdb, lists in-frame sequences with V and J called but not all clones. Of the missing ones, under half trace to an unresolved V gene in checked studies; the others have no known cause. V, J and clone size reflect that table, while D and trimming were determined from the DNA. This sample comprises roughly 350,000 clones, about 89% of them detected only once. Of the sample, less than 11% falls within the top ten clones.

The full study reports these points: The amount of clinical and demographic metadata varied by source and participant and was provided uncurated.

V and J are trimmed by 0 bases and 5 bases, and the gene matches miss 12 bases of the junction. The CDR3 runs 17 amino acids, cysteine and phenylalanine included. CDR3 DNA only is kept here, 51 bases in frame from base 1. The germline V gene (reference sequence) sets CDR1 to MNHEY and CDR2 to SMNVEV. In Seattle, one collaborating source enrolled patients while the infection was active and tracked those patients longitudinally over the course of disease. The collaborating institutions used their own protocols to collect whole blood in K2EDTA tubes. For TCRbeta analysis, collaborators shipped samples as frozen whole blood, isolated PBMCs, or DNA extracted from either of those sample types.

Sample: peripheral blood. This sequence originates from a woman aged 25 to 39 with COVID-19, enrolled during active disease. The sequence links TRBV27 to TRBJ1-2; 7 bases in the middle match TRBD1. CDR3 region: CASSLSLLTGSRYGYTF. The DNA sequence is given as TGTGCCAGCAGTTTATCGCTTTTGACAGGGAGTCGGTATGGCTACACCTTC.